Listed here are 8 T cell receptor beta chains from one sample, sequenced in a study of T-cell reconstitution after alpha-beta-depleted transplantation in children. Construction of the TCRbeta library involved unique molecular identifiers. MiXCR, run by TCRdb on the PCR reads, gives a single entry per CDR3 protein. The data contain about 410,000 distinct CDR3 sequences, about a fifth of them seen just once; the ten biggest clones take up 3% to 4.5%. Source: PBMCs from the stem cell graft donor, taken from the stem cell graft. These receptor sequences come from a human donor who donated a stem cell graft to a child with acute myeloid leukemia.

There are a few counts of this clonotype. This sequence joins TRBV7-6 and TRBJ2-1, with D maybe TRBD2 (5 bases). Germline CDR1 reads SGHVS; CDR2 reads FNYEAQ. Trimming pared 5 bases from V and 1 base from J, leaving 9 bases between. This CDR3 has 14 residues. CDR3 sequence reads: CASSGSQSYNEQFF. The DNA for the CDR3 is TGTGCCAGCAGCGGGAGTCAGTCCTACAATGAGCAGTTCTTC. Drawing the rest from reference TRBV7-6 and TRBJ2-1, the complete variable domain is GAGVSQSPRYKVTKRGQDVALRCDPISGHVSLYWYRQALGQGPEFLTYFNYEAQQDKSGLPNDRFSAERPEGSISTLTIQRTEQRDSAMYRCASSGSQSYNEQFFGPGTRLTVL.

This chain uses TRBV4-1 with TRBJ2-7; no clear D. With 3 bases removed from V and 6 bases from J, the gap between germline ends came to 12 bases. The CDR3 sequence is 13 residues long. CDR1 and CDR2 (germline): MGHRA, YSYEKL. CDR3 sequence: CASSQGNPSEQYF. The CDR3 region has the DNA TGCGCCAGCAGCCAGGGGAATCCCTCCGAGCAGTACTTC.

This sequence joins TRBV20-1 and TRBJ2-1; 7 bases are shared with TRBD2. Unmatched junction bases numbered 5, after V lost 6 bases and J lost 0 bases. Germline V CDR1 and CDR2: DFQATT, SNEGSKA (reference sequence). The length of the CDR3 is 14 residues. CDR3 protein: CSAIGLVSYNEQFF. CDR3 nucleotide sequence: TGCAGTGCCATAGGACTAGTCTCCTACAATGAGCAGTTCTTC.

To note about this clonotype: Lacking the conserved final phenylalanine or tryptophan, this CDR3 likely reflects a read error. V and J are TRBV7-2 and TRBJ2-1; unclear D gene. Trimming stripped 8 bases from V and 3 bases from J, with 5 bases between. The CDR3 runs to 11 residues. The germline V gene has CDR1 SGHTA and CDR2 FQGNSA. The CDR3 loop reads CASGFYNEQFY. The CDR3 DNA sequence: TGTGCCAGCGGGTTCTACAATGAGCAGTTCTAC.

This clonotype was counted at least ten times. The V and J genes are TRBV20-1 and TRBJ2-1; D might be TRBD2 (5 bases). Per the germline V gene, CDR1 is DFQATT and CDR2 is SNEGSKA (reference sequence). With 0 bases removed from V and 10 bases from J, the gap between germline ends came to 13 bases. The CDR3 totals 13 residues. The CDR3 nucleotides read TGCAGTGCTAGAGAGGTATCCGGAGGCGAGCAGTTCTTC. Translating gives CSAREVSGGEQFF.

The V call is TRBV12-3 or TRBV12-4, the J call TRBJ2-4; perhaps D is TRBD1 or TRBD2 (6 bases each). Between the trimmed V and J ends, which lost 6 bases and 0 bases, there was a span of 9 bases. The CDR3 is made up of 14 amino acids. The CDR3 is CASRRGAAKNIQYF. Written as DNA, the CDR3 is TGTGCCAGCAGGAGGGGGGCAGCCAAAAACATTCAGTACTTC.

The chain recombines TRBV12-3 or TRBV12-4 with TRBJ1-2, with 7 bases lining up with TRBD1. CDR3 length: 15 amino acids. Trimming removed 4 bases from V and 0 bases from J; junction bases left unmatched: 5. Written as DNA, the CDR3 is TGTGCCAGCAGTTACCGGGACAGCACTAACTATGGCTACACCTTC. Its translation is CASSYRDSTNYGYTF.

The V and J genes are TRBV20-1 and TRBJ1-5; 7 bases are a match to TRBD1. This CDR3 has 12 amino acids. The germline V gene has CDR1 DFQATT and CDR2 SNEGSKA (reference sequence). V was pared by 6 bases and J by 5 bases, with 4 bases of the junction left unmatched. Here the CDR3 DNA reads TGCAGTGCAGGGGACAGTCATCAGCCCCAGCATTTT. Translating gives CSAGDSHQPQHF.